This is a list of T cell receptor beta chains from one sample in a study of glioma-infiltrating T cells. A single record per CDR3 protein comes from TCRdb applying MiXCR to the multiplex PCR reads. The repertoire has about 400,000 distinct CDR3 sequences, 35% to 45% of them found once; the top ten carry 12%. Sequencing was performed on glioma tissue, nonneoplastic brain tissue, or PBMCs (not recorded which). The receptors were gathered from a human donor with low-grade glioma or glioblastoma, undergoing nonglioma brain surgery, or in good health (not recorded which). Both conserved end residues are trimmed from each CDR3.

TRBJ2-1,TRBV7-2,ASSFLPASSYNEQF
TRBJ1-5,TRBV6-9,ASSLTGADQPQH
TRBJ2-7,TRBV20-1,SADAQGAFYEQY
TRBJ1-1,TRBV5-6,ASSPKLNTEAF
TRBJ1-5,TRBV10-3,AISVAGQNQPQH
TRBJ1-1,TRBV28,ASSFARGKANTEAF
TRBJ2-7,TRBV4-1,ASSQGTSGYSNEQY
TRBJ2-3,TRBV6-2/TRBV6-3,ASRPETDTQY
TRBJ2-7,TRBV29-1,SVEGTSVYEQY
TRBJ2-7,TRBV27,ASSLILRDGD
TRBJ1-5,TRBV4-1,ASSQERTGGQPQH
TRBJ2-5,TRBV20-1,SARDGRVFQETQY
TRBJ2-1,TRBV7-2,ASSLEVCCPF
TRBJ2-3,TRBV7-8,ASSFNLPDTQY
TRBJ2-1,TRBV6-1,ASSFDRRTYNEQF
TRBJ2-3,TRBV19,ASSIDRTGPAPDTQY
TRBJ2-7,TRBV28,ASRHTGSYEQY
TRBJ1-2,TRBV12-3/TRBV12-4,ASSLGTAKSYT
TRBJ1-1,TRBV4-1,ASSRDTGTPTEAF
TRBJ2-1,TRBV4-2,ASSQEPSGMLNEQF
TRBJ2-6,TRBV2,ASSPPGTGANVLT
TRBJ2-1,TRBV6-1,ASKSSSGKGNEQF
TRBJ2-1,TRBV27,ASSLKAILSHNEQF
TRBJ2-7,TRBV4-2,ASSRQASSYEQY
TRBJ2-1,TRBV20-1,SASYGGGPSYNEQF
TRBJ2-7,TRBV28,ASSSEGIPYEQY
TRBJ1-1,TRBV28,ASRGTGGGTEAF
TRBJ2-7,TRBV4-1,ASSPGTGFDYEQY
TRBJ2-1,TRBV24-1,ATSDGLAGNNEQF
TRBJ2-1,TRBV27,ASSPGTSGDNERF
TRBJ2-3,TRBV4-2,ASRHSGRVSVTQY
TRBJ1-2,TRBV20-1,SARDRVGFMNYT
TRBJ2-2,TRBV20-1,SARGTLLANTGQLF
TRBJ1-4,TRBV29-1,SVGRLGGREKLF
TRBJ1-2,TRBV28,ASSGGSGGFGYGYT
TRBJ1-1,TRBV4-2,ASSFGSTEAF
TRBJ1-3,TRBV28,ASSPPTGFAGNTIY
TRBJ2-2,TRBV4-2,ASSLPPGQGARSTGELC
TRBJ2-7,TRBV7-2,ACSLVGTSSEQY
TRBJ2-2,TRBV7-2,ASSFMRTGTTGELL